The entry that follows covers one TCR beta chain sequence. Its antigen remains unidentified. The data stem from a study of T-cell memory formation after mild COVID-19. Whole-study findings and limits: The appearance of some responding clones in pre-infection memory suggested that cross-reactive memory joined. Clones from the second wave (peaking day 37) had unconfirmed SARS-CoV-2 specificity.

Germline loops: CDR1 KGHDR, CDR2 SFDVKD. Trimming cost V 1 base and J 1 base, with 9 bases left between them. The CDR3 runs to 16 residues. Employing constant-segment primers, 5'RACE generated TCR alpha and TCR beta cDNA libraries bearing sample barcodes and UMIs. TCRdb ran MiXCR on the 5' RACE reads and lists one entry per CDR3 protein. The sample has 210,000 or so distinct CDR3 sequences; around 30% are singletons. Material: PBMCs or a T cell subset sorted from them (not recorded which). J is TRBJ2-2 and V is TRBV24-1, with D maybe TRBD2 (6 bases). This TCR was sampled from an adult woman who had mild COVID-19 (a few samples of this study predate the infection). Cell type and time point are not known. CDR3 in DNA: TGTGCCACCAGTGATTTCGCGCGGGAGAACACCGGGGAGCTGTTTTTT. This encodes CATSDFARENTGELFF.